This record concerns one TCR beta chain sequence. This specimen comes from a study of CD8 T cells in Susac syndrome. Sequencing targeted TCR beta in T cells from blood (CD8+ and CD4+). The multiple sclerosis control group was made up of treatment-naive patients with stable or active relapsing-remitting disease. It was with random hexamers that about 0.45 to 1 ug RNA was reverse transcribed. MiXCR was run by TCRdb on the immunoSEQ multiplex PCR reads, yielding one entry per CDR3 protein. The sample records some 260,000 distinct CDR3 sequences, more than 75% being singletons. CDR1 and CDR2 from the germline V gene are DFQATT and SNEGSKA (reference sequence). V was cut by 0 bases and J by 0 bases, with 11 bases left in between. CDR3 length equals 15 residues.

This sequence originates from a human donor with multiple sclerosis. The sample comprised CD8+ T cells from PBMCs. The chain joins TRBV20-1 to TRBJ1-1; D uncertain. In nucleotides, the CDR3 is TGCAGTGCTAGAGATCTTCTGGCAGTGAACACTGAAGCTTTCTTT. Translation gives CSARDLLAVNTEAFF.